The sequence of this T cell receptor (beta chain) was determined in a study of vaccination effects on CD4 cells after COVID-19 (dated by TCRdb to the early 2020s). With regard to the full study: The ViraFEST assay stimulated PBMC with viral peptide pools and then used TCR sequencing to identify antigen-specific CD4+ T cell clonotypes by expansion. Across the study, the median time from the second dose to post-vaccine sampling was 72 days (range 14 to 241). Two million PBMC per well were cultured with about 10 ug/ml peptides in IMDM containing 5% human AB serum, about 10 IU/ml IL-2 and gentamicin. The study compared SARS-CoV-2 spike-specific CD4+ TCR repertoires before and after mRNA vaccination in COVID-19 convalescent patients and infection-naive vaccine recipients. A total of 10 COVID-19 convalescent patients and a handful of SARS-CoV-2-naive healthy vaccine recipients were included in the full study. The Oncomine TCR Beta short-read assay on an Illumina iSeq 100 was used to sequence cultures from other donors in the study. Points the paper makes about the study in general: In healthy vaccine recipients, vaccine-induced clones were almost all SARS-CoV-2 mono-reactive, with only 1 of 255 cross-reactive with common cold coronaviruses. The study was limited by a small number of convalescent patients, and early post-infection timepoints were lacking. Clones induced by infection and clones induced by vaccination both contracted markedly at late timepoints after vaccination, which fits with T cell responses waning over time.

After around ten days of culture, CD4+ T cells were isolated with the EasySep CD4+ T cell isolation kit. Each participant received two doses of an mRNA SARS-CoV-2 vaccine, either BNT162b2 or mRNA-1273. Negative nucleocapsid antibody results before and after vaccination confirmed that the healthy vaccine recipients had no prior SARS-CoV-2 infection. On days 3 and 7, half of the culture medium was replaced with fresh IL-2-containing medium. Unless noted otherwise, every peptide stimulation condition was grown in triplicate wells. Using Ficoll-Paque Plus gradient centrifugation, PBMC were separated from whole blood and then either used fresh or cryopreserved at -140C. The QIAamp micro DNA kit was used to extract genomic DNA from the cultured CD4+ T cells. Libraries came from the immunoSEQ multiplex PCR assay. DNA from the cultured and isolated CD4+ T cells underwent TCR beta CDR3 sequencing. Per the authors' processing: Non-productive TCR sequences were removed, reads were trimmed to the CDR3 region, and CDR3s of at least 7 amino acids were retained. Antigen-specific clonotypes were identified using the MANAFEST web app by comparison of expansion in peptide wells against reference cultures. Positive clones required FDR<0.05 expansion versus reference and all other wells, odds ratio above 5, and frequency above 0.1% in two replicate wells. Cross-reactive clonotypes were defined as significantly expanded in SARS-CoV-2 spike wells and in at least one common cold coronavirus spike condition. Using the stringdist R package, CDR3 similarity was measured by Levenshtein distance, and unrooted trees were constructed with ape in R 3.6.1. This is the immuneACCESS table as TCRdb keeps it, with only in-frame sequences that have V and J called. A part of the clones is gone; compared with another copy, unresolved V genes explain less than half, and the rest is unexplained. V and J calls and clone size are copied from that table; D and trimming were computed from the DNA. Within this sample are 35,000 to 55,000 clones, with around 70% of them counted one time only. The leading ten clones occupy under 10% of the sample.

V loses 3 bases at its end and J loses 7 bases; junction bases beyond the gene matches: 12. Counted from cysteine to phenylalanine, this CDR3 has 18 amino acids. Kept here is only the CDR3 DNA, which spans 54 bases and is read in frame from base 1. Via the germline V gene, CDR1 is KGHDR and CDR2 SFDVKD. A word on this clone: Its antigen remains unidentified. No much larger clone is present one base from it, and per-base qualities are unavailable.

This sequence uses TRBV24-1 and TRBJ2-1, with 12 bases matching TRBD2. The TCR originated in a human donor who received a COVID-19 vaccine. The sample here was CD4+ T cells from PBMCs cultured without peptide, taken after COVID-19 vaccination. The CDR3 here reads CATSDPNPLAGGQNEQFF. Read as DNA, the sequence is TGTGCCACCAGTGATCCTAACCCACTAGCGGGAGGACAGAATGAGCAGTTCTTC.